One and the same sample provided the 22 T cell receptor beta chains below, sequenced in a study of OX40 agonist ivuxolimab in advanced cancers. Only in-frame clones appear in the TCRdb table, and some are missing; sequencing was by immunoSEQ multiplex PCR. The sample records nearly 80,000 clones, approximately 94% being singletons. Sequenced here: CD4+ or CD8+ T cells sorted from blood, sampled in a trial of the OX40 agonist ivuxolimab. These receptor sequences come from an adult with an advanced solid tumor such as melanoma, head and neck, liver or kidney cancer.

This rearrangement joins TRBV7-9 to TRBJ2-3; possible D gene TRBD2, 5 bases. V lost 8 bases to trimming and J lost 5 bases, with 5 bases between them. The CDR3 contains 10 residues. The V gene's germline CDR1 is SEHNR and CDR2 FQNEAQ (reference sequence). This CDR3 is CASRGDTQYF. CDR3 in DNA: TGTGCCAGCCGGGGAGATACGCAGTATTTT. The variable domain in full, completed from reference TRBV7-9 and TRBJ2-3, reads DTGVSQNPRHKITKRGQNVTFRCDPISEHNRLYWYRQTLGQGPEFLTYFQNEAQLEKSRLLSDRFSAERPKGSFSTLEIQRTEQGDSAMYLCASRGDTQYFGPGTRLTVL.

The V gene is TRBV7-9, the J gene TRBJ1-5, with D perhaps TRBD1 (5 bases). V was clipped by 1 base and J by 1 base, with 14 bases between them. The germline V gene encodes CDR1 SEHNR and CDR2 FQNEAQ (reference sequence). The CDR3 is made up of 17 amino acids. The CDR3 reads CASSLDWGVGSNQPQHF. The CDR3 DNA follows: TGTGCCAGCAGCTTAGATTGGGGGGTAGGGAGCAATCAGCCCCAGCATTTT.

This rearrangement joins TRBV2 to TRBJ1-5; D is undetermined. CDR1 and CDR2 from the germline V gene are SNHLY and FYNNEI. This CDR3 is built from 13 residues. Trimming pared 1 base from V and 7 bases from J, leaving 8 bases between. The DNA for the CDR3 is TGTGCCAGCAGTGAAGGTCTCAAGCAGCCCCAGCATTTT. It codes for CASSEGLKQPQHF.

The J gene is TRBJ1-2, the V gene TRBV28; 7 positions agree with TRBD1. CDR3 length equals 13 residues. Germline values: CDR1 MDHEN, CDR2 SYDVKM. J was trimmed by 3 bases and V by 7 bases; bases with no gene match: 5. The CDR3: CASTADRDYGYTF. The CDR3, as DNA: TGTGCCAGCACCGCCGACAGGGACTATGGCTACACCTTC.

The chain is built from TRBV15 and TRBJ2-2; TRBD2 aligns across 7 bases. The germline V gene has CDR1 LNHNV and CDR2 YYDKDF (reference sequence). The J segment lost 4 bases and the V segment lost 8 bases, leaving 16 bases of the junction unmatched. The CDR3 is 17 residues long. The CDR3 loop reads CATAMDTGGAGTGELFF. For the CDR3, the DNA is TGTGCCACCGCCATGGATACGGGGGGTGCCGGCACCGGGGAGCTGTTTTTT.

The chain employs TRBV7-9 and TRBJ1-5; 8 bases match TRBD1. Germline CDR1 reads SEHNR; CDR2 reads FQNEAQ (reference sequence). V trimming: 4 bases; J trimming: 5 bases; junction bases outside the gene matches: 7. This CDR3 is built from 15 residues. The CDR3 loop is CASSSSDRVDQPQHF. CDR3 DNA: TGTGCCAGCAGCTCCTCGGACAGGGTAGATCAGCCCCAGCATTTT.

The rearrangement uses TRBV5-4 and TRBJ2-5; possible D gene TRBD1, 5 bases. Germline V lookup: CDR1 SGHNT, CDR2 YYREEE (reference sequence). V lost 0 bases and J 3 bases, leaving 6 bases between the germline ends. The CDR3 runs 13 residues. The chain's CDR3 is CASSLVTEETQYF. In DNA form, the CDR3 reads TGTGCCAGCAGCTTGGTGACAGAAGAGACCCAGTACTTC.

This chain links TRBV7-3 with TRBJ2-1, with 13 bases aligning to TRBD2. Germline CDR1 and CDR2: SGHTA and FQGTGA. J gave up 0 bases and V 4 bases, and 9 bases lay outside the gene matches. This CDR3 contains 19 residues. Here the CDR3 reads CASSSPGTSGTFSYNEQFF. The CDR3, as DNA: TGTGCCAGCAGCTCCCCCGGGACTAGCGGGACCTTCTCCTACAATGAGCAGTTCTTC.

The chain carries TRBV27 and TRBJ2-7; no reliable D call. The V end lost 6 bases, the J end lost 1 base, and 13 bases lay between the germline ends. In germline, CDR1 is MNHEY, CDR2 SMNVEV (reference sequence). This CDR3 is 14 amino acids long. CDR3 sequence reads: CASRPLGGSYEQYF. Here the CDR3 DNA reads TGTGCCAGCAGACCTCTGGGTGGGTCCTACGAGCAGTACTTC.

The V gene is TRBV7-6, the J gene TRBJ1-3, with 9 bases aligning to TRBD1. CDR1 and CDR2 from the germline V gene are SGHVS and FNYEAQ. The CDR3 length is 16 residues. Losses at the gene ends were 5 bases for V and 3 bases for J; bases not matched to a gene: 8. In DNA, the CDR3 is TGTGCCAGCAGCCCACGCACGGACAGGGGTGGAAACACCATATATTTT. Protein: CASSPRTDRGGNTIYF. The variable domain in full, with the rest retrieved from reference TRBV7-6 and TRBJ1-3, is GAGVSQSPRYKVTKRGQDVALRCDPISGHVSLYWYRQALGQGPEFLTYFNYEAQQDKSGLPNDRFSAERPEGSISTLTIQRTEQRDSAMYRCASSPRTDRGGNTIYFGEGSWLTVV.

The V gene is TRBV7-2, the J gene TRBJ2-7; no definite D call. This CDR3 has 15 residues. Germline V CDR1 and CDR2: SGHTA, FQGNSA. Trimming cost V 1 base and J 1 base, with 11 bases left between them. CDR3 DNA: TGTGCCAGCAGCTTAGAGGGTGGGTTTTCCTACGAGCAGTACTTC. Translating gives CASSLEGGFSYEQYF.

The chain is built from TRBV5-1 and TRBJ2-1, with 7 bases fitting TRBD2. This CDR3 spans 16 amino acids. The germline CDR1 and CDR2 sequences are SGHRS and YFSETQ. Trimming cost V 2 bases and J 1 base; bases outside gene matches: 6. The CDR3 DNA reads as TGCGCCAGCAGCTTTCCGGCTAGCGGATCCTACAATGAGCAGTTCTTC. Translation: CASSFPASGSYNEQFF. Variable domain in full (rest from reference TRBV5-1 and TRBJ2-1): KAGVTQTPRYLIKTRGQQVTLSCSPISGHRSVSWYQQTPGQGLQFLFEYFSETQRNKGNFPGRFSGRQFSNSRSEMNVSTLELGDSALYLCASSFPASGSYNEQFFGPGTRLTVL.

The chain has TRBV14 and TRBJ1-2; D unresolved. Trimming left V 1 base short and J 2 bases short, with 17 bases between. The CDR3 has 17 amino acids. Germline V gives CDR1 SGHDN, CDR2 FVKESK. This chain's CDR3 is CASSQGLYGAANYGYTF. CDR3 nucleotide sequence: TGTGCCAGCAGCCAAGGGTTATACGGCGCTGCAAACTATGGCTACACCTTC.

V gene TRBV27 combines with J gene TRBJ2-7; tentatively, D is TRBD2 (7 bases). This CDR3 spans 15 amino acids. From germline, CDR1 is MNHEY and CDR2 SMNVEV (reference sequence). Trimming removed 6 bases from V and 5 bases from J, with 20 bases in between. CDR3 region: CASSQWGGANDEQYF. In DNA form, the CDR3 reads TGTGCCAGCAGCCAATGGGGGGGGGCTAACGACGAGCAGTACTTC.

CDR3 bases: TGTGCCAGCAGTTTAGGCGTAACCCCAAGCTCCTACGAGCAGTACTTC. This encodes CASSLGVTPSSYEQYF. V is TRBV27 and J is TRBJ2-5; D gene ambiguous. Judging by the DNA end, TRBJ2-7 fits better; the J call may be wrong. The CDR3 has 16 amino acids. Germline V lookup: CDR1 MNHEY, CDR2 SMNVEV (reference sequence).

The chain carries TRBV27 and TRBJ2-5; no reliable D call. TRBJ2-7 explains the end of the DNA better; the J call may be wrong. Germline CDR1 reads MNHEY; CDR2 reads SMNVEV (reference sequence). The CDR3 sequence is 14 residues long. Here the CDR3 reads CASSPMPDPYEQYF. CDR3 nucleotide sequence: TGTGCCAGCAGCCCCATGCCCGATCCCTACGAGCAGTACTTC.

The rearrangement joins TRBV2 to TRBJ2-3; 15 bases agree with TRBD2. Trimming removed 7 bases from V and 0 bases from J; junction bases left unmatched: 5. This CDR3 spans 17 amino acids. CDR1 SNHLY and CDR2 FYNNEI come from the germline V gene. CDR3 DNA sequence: TGTGCCAGCATTGGACTAGCGGGAGGGGGTAGCACAGATACGCAGTATTTT. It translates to CASIGLAGGGSTDTQYF.

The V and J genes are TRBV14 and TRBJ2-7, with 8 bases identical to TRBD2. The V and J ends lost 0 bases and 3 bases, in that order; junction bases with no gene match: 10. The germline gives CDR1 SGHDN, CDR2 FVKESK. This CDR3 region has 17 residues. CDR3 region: CASSQDFGGLAFYEQYF. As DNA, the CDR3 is TGTGCCAGCAGCCAAGATTTTGGTGGACTAGCCTTCTACGAGCAGTACTTC.

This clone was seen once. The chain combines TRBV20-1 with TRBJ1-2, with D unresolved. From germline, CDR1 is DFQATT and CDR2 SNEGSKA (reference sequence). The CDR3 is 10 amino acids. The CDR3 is CSVRPYGYTF. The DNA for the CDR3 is TGCAGCGTTCGGCCCTATGGCTACACCTTC.

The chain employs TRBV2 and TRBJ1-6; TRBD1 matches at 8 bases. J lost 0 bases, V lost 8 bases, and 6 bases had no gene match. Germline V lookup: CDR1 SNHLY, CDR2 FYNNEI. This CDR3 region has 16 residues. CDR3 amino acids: CASSWDRSSYNSPLHF. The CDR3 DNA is TGTGCCAGCTCGTGGGACAGGAGCTCCTATAATTCACCCCTCCACTTT.

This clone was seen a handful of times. The CDR3 spells CASIGGVHLYGYTF. Written as DNA, the CDR3 is TGTGCCAGCATAGGGGGAGTCCACCTCTATGGCTACACCTTC. The rearrangement uses TRBV28 and TRBJ1-2, with D maybe TRBD1 (6 bases). Germline CDR1 reads MDHEN; CDR2 reads SYDVKM. The CDR3 spans 14 residues. Trimming left V 7 bases short and J 4 bases short, with 16 bases between.

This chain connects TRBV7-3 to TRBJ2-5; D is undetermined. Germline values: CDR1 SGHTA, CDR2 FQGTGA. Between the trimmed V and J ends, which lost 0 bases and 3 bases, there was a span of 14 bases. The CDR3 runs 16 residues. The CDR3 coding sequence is TGTGCCAGCAGCTTAACGTCCGGCGGCGAGGAAGAGACCCAGTACTTC. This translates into CASSLTSGGEEETQYF.